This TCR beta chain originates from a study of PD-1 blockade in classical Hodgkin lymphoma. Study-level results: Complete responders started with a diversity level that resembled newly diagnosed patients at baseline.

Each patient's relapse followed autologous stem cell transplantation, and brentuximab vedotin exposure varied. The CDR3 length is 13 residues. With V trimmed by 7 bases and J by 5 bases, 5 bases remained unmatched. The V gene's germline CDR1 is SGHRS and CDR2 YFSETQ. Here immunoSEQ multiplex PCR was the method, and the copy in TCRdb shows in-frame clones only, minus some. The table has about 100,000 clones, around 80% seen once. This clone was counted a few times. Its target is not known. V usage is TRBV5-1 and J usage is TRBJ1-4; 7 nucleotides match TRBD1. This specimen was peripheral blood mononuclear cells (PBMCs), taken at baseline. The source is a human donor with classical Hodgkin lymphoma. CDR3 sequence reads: CASRDSANEKLFF. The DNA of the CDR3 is TGCGCCAGCCGGGACAGCGCGAATGAAAAACTGTTTTTT.